The 2 T cell receptor beta chains below were found in one sample sequenced in a study of control samples from healthy donors and cancer patients. TCRdb's table, derived via immunoSEQ multiplex PCR, lists solely in-frame clones and lacks some. Here the sample spans 150,000 or so clones, about 93% being singletons. The sample consisted of blood. Receptors were obtained from an older woman in good health.

This clone appeared a single time. V is TRBV18 and J is TRBJ1-1; 8 bases fit TRBD1. Germline trimming cut 3 bases from V and 6 bases from J; bases unmatched to any gene: 9. There are 15 residues in the CDR3. Germline-derived CDR1 and CDR2 are KGHSH and LQKENI. In DNA, the CDR3 is TGTGCCAGCTCACCCTTTAAACAGGGGGACGCTGAAGCTTTCTTT. This sequence encodes CASSPFKQGDAEAFF.

This sequence joins TRBV10-3 and TRBJ2-1; possibly TRBD1 for D (6 bases). Trimming left V 7 bases short and J 8 bases short, with 21 bases between. The germline CDR1 and CDR2 sequences are ENHRY and SYGVKD. The CDR3 extends over 15 amino acids. CDR3 protein: CAITERQGSLDEQFF. In DNA, the CDR3 is TGTGCCATCACCGAGAGGCAGGGGAGCCTCGATGAGCAGTTCTTC.